This TCR beta chain originates from a study of T cell changes during pregnancy in multiple sclerosis. Only in-frame clones appear in the TCRdb table, and some are missing; sequencing was by immunoSEQ multiplex PCR. The profile shows about 59,000 clones, just over 90% of them singletons. Germline lookup yields CDR1 MGHDK and CDR2 SYGVNS. The ends were cut back, 9 bases at V and 0 bases at J, with 14 bases in the middle. The CDR3 totals 14 residues. The source was CD4+ T cells from peripheral blood mononuclear cells, collected before pregnancy. The sequence derives from a female donor with multiple sclerosis, enrolled in a pregnancy study. The chain recombines TRBV25-1 with TRBJ1-1; D ambiguous. CDR3 sequence (DNA): TGTGCCAGTAGAGACGGAGGTATGAACACTGAAGCTTTCTTT. It yields the protein CASRDGGMNTEAFF.